This entry lists 8 T cell receptor beta chains sequenced from one sample in a study of a mutant IDH1 vaccine in newly diagnosed glioma. The time point was: baseline, week 1 (first vaccination visit). Treatment meaning: pre-vaccination baseline after standard-of-care therapy. Data came from immunoSEQ multiplex PCR; TCRdb stores just in-frame clones and leaves some out. The table has over 75,000 clones, roughly 78% seen once. The input for sequencing was PBMCs, taken from a glioma patient treated with radiotherapy, temozolomide or both. All receptors come from a man aged 35 to 55 with glioma.

For this clone: The junction departs from the called germline gene at one end, perhaps through a read error. The chain employs TRBV27 and TRBJ2-1; D is possibly TRBD1 (6 bases). The CDR3 consists of 15 residues. Germline-derived CDR1 and CDR2 are MNHEY and SMNVEV (reference sequence). The CDR3 DNA sequence: TGTGCCAGCATTTTAGCACAGGGAACCTACAATGAGCAGTTCTTC. As protein: CASILAQGTYNEQFF.

The rearrangement links TRBV23-1 to TRBJ1-2, with a tentative D call TRBD1 (6 bases). TRBV23-1 is an open reading frame whose function is uncertain. Trimming took off 4 bases at V and 4 bases at J, with 25 bases between the two ends. CDR3 size: 18 residues. CDR3 region: CASSPNSKNRVGRYGYTF. The DNA for the CDR3 is TGCGCCAGCAGTCCCAACTCTAAGAACAGGGTAGGCCGCTATGGCTACACCTTC.

The chain recombines TRBV25-1 with TRBJ1-4; D perhaps matches TRBD1 (5 bases). CDR1 and CDR2 (germline): MGHDK, SYGVNS. V lost 6 bases to trimming and J lost 3 bases, with 14 bases between them. CDR3 size: 15 residues. This chain's CDR3 is CASRRGEVPNEKLFF. In DNA form, the CDR3 reads TGTGCCAGCAGAAGGGGCGAGGTCCCTAATGAAAAACTGTTTTTT.

This sequence joins TRBV7-3 and TRBJ2-5; D unclear. This CDR3 is built from 14 residues. Trimming pared 0 bases from V and 5 bases from J, leaving 10 bases between. Germline lookup yields CDR1 SGHTA and CDR2 FQGTGA. CDR3: CASSLTPFSETQYF. DNA for the CDR3: TGTGCCAGCAGCTTAACCCCGTTTTCCGAGACCCAGTACTTC.

The rearrangement uses TRBV18 and TRBJ2-1; 8 bases are shared with TRBD1. Germline-derived CDR1 and CDR2 are KGHSH and LQKENI. The CDR3 runs 16 residues. The V gene end was trimmed by 5 bases and the J gene end by 3 bases; junction bases not matched to a gene: 9. The DNA of the CDR3 is TGTGCCAGCTCATCGAGGTTTGGACAGGGCTACAATGAGCAGTTCTTC. The encoded protein is CASSSRFGQGYNEQFF.

V gene TRBV4-1 combines with J gene TRBJ2-6; D uncertain. Germline CDR1 is MGHRA and CDR2 is YSYEKL. Deletions cut 5 bases from V and 2 bases from J, with 19 bases between. The CDR3 has 18 amino acids. CDR3 DNA: TGCGCCAGCAGCACTCCTCGCGGCAGAGAAGCTGGGGCCAACGTCCTGACTTTC. The encoded protein is CASSTPRGREAGANVLTF.

The chain is built from TRBV10-3 and TRBJ1-5, with D perhaps matching TRBD1 (5 bases). CDR3 length equals 16 residues. The V and J ends lost 0 bases and 3 bases respectively, with 12 bases between them. Germline V lookup: CDR1 ENHRY, CDR2 SYGVKD. CDR3 in amino acids: CAISESITGHNQPQHF. The CDR3 DNA reads as TGTGCCATCAGTGAGTCGATTACGGGGCACAATCAGCCCCAGCATTTT.

This clone is labeled as medium-sized (0.01 to 0.1%). The chain uses TRBV11-2 and TRBJ1-2; TRBD1 might be the D (5 bases). V dropped 7 bases and J dropped 2 bases, with 14 bases sitting between them. CDR1 SGHAT and CDR2 FQNNGV come from the germline V gene. The CDR3 length is 14 residues. The CDR3, as DNA: TGTGCCAGCACCCCTGCGGGACGGAACTATGGCTACACCTTC. It encodes CASTPAGRNYGYTF.